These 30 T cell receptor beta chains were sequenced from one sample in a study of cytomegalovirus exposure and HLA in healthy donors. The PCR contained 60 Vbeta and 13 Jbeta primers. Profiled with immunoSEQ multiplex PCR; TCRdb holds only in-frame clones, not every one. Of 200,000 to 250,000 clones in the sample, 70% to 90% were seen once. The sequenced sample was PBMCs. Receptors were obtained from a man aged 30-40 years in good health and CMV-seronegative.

CDR3 region: CASSFSGLVTGELFF. For the CDR3, the DNA is TGTGCCAGCAGTTTCTCAGGACTGGTCACCGGGGAGCTGTTTTTT. The chain has TRBV27 and TRBJ2-2; possible D gene TRBD2, 5 bases. The V gene lost 3 bases and the J gene lost 4 bases, with 12 bases spanning the gap. The length of the CDR3 is 15 residues. Looked up from germline, CDR1 is MNHEY and CDR2 is SMNVEV (reference sequence).

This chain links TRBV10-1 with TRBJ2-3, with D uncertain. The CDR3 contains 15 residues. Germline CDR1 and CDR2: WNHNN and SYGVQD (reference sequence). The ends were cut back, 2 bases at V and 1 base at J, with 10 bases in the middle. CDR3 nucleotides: TGCGCCAGCAGTGAGGCGGTCAGTGGCACAGATACGCAGTATTTT. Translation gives CASSEAVSGTDTQYF.

The CDR3 DNA reads as TGTGCCAGCAGCTTATACATGCACACTGAAGCTTTCTTT. Translation: CASSLYMHTEAFF. This sequence joins TRBV7-9 and TRBJ1-1; D ambiguous. CDR1 is SEHNR and CDR2 is FQNEAQ in the germline V gene (reference sequence). The CDR3 spans 13 residues. Trimming pared 2 bases from V and 3 bases from J, leaving 7 bases between.

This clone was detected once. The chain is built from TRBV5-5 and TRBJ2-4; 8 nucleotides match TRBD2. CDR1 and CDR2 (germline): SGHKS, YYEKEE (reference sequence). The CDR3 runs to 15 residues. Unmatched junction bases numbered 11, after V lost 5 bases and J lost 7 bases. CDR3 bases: TGTGCCAGCAGTAGGGACCCCCGGGAGGGGAACATTCAGTACTTC. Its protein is CASSRDPREGNIQYF.

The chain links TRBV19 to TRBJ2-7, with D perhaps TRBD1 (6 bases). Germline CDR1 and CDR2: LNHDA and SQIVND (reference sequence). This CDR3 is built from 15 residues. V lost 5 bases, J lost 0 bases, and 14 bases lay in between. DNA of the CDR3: TGTGCCAGTAGTTTGCGGACAGCGGCCTCCTACGAGCAGTACTTC. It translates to CASSLRTAASYEQYF.

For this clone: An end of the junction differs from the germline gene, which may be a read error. The DNA of the CDR3 is TGTGCCAGCAGCCAAGATCGCACAGGGGTGCGCTCTGGGGCCAGCGTCCTGACTTTC. It codes for CASSQDRTGVRSGASVLTF. This sequence joins TRBV4-2 and TRBJ2-6; 7 bases agree with TRBD1. CDR1 and CDR2 (germline): LGHNA, YNFKEQ. The CDR3 spans 19 residues.

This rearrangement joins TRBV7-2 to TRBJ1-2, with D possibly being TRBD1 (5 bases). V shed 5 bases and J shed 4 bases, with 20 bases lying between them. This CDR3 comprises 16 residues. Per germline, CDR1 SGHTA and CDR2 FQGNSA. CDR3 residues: CASSPHGRGTSYGYTF. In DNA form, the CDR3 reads TGTGCCAGCAGCCCTCATGGGCGGGGGACCTCCTATGGCTACACCTTC.

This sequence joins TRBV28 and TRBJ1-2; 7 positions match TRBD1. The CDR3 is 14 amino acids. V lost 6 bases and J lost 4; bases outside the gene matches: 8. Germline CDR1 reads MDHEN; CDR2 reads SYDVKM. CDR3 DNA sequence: TGTGCCAGCAGAGAACAGGGACAGCTCTATGGCTACACCTTC. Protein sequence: CASREQGQLYGYTF.

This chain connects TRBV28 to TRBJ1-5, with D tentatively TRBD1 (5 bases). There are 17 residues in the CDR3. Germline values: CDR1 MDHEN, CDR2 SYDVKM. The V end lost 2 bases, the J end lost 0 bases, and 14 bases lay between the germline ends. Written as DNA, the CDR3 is TGTGCCAGCAGTTTAAGAATAGGGGAATATAGCAATCAGCCCCAGCATTTT. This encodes CASSLRIGEYSNQPQHF.

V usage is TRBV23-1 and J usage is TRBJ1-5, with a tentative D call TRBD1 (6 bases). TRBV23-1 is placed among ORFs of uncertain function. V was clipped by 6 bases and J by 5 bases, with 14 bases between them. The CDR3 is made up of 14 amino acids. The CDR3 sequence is CASRAPGVHQPQHF. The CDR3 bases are TGCGCCAGCAGGGCGCCAGGGGTGCATCAGCCCCAGCATTTT.

CDR3 nucleotides: TGCGCCAGCAGTTACAGGGGGTCAGATACGCAGTATTTT. Translation: CASSYRGSDTQYF. The chain couples TRBV5-1 to TRBJ2-3; 8 bases are shared with TRBD1. After removal of 5 bases from V and 4 bases from J, the junction contained 3 bases not matched to a gene. Germline CDR1 reads SGHRS; CDR2 reads YFSETQ. This CDR3 has 13 amino acids.

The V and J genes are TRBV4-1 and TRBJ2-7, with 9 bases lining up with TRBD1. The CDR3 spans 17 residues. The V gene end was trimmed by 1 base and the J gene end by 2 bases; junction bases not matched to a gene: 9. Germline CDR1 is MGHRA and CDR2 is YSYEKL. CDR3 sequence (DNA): TGCGCCAGCAGCCAAGTAGGACAGGGGTCACAACCCTACGAGCAGTACTTC. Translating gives CASSQVGQGSQPYEQYF.

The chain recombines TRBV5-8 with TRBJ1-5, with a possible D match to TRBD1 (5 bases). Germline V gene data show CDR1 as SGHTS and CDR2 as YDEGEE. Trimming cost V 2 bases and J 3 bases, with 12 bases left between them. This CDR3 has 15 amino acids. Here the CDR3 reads CASSFTGAFNQPQHF. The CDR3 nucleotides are TGTGCCAGCAGCTTTACTGGGGCCTTCAATCAGCCCCAGCATTTT.

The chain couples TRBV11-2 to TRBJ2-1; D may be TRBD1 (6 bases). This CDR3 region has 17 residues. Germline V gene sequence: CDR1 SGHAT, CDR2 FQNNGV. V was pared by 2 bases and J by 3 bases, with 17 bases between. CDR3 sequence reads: CASSLSLGQSYYNEQFF. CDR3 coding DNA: TGTGCCAGCAGCTTAAGCCTTGGACAGTCCTACTACAATGAGCAGTTCTTC.

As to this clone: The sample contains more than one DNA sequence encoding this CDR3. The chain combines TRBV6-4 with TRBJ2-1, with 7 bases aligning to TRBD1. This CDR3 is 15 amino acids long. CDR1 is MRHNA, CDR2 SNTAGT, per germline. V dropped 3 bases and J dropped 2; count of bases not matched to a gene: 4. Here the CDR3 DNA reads TGTGCCAGCAGTGAGACAGGGTCTACCTACAATGAGCAGTTCTTC. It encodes CASSETGSTYNEQFF.

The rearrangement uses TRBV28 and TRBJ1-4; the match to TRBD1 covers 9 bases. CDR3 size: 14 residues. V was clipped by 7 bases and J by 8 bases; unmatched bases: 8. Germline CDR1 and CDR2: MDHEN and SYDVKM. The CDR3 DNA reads TGTGCCAGCATTGAACAGGGGGCCGGGGAAAAACTGTTTTTT. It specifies CASIEQGAGEKLFF.

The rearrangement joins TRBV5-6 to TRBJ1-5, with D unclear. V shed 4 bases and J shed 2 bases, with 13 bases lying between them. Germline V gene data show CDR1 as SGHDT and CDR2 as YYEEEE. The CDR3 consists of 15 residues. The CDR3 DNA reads TGTGCCAGCAGCGAGGGCCTCGGGGGCAATCAGCCCCAGCATTTT. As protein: CASSEGLGGNQPQHF.

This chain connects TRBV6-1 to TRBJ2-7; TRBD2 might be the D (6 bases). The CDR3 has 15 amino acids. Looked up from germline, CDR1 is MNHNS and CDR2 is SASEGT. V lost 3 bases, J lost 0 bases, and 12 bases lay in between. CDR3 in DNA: TGTGCCAGCAGTGATGGAGGGTTCCTCTCCTACGAGCAGTACTTC. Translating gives CASSDGGFLSYEQYF.

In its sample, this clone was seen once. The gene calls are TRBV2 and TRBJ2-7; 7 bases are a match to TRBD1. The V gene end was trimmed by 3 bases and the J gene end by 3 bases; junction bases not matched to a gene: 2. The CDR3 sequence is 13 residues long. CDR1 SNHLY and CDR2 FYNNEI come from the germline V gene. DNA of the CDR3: TGTGCCAGCAGTGACCGGGACAGCTACGAGCAGTACTTC. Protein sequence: CASSDRDSYEQYF.

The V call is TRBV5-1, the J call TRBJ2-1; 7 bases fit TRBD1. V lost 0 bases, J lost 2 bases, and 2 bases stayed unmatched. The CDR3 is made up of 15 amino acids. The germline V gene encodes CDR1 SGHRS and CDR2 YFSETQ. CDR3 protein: CASSLETGAYNEQFF. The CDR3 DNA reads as TGCGCCAGCAGCTTGGAAACAGGGGCCTACAATGAGCAGTTCTTC.

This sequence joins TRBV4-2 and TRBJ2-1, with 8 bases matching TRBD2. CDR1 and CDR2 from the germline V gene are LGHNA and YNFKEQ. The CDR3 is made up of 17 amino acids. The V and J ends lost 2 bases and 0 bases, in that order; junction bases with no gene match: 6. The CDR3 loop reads CASSQRDGGGSYNEQFF. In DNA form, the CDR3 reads TGTGCCAGCAGCCAACGGGACGGGGGGGGCTCCTACAATGAGCAGTTCTTC.

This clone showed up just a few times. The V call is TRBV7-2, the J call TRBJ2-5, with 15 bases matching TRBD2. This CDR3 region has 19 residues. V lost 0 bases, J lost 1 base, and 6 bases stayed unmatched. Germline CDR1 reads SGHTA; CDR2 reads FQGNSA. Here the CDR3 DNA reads TGTGCCAGCAGCTTAGCCCCGGGACTAGCGGGGGGTTCCCAAGAGACCCAGTACTTC. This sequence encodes CASSLAPGLAGGSQETQYF.

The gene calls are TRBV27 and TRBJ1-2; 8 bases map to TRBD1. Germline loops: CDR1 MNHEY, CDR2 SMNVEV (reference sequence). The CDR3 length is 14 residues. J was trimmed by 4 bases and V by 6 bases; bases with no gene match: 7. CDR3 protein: CASSSTGDGYGYTF. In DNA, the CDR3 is TGTGCCAGCAGCTCGACAGGGGATGGCTATGGCTACACCTTC.

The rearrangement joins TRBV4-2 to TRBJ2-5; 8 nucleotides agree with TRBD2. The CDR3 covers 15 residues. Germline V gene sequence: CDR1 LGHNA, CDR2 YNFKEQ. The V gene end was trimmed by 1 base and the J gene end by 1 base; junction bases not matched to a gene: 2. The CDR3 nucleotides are TGTGCCAGCAGCCAAGGCGGGGGGAGCCAAGAGACCCAGTACTTC. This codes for CASSQGGGSQETQYF.

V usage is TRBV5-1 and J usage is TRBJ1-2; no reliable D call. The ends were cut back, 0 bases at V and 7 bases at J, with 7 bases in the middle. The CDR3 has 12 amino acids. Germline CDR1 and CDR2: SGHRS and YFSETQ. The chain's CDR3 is CASSLDSSGYTF. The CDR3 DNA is TGCGCCAGCAGCTTGGACAGTTCTGGCTACACCTTC.

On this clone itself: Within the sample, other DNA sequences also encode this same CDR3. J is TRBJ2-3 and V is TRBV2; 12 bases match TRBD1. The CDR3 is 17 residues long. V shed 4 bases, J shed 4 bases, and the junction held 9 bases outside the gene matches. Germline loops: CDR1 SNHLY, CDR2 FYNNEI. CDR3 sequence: CASSAPGQGAGADTQYF. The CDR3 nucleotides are TGTGCCAGCAGTGCACCGGGACAGGGGGCTGGGGCAGATACGCAGTATTTT. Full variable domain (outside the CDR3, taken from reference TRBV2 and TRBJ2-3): EPEVTQTPSHQVTQMGQEVILRCVPISNHLYFYWYRQILGQKVEFLVSFYNNEISEKSEIFDDQFSVERPDGSNFTLKIRSTKLEDSAMYFCASSAPGQGAGADTQYFGPGTRLTVL.

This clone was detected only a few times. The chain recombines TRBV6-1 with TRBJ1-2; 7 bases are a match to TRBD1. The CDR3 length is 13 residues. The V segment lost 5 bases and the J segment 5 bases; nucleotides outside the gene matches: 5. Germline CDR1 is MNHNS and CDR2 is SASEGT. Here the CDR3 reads CASSFSTGYGYTF. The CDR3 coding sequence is TGTGCCAGCAGTTTTTCGACAGGGTATGGCTACACCTTC.

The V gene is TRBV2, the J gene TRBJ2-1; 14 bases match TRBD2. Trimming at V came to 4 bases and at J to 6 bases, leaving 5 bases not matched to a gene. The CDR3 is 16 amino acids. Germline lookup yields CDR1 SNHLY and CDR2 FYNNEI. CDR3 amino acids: CASSARTSGGTNEQFF. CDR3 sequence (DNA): TGTGCCAGCAGTGCGAGGACTAGCGGGGGGACCAATGAGCAGTTCTTC.

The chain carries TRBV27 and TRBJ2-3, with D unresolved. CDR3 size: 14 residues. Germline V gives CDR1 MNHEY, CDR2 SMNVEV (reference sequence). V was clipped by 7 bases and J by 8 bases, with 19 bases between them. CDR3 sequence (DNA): TGTGCCAGCACCCTAAAAGCCGGGTTTGGTACGCAGTATTTT. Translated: CASTLKAGFGTQYF.

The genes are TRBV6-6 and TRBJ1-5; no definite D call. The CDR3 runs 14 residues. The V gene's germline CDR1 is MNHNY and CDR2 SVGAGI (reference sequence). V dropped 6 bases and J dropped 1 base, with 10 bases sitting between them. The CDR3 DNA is TGTGCCAGCAGCTCTGCCGGGAGCAATCAGCCCCAGCATTTT. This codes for CASSSAGSNQPQHF.